The rows below give T cell receptor beta chains drawn from one sample of a study of blood T cell repertoires in COVID-19. Only in-frame clones appear in the TCRdb table, and some are missing; sequencing was by immunoSEQ multiplex PCR. The sample has 310,000 or so clones; about 87% are singletons. The sample taken for sequencing was peripheral blood. The receptors come from a man younger than 40 with COVID-19, enrolled during active disease. Each CDR3 is given with its conserved first and last residue. The D gene is left open where the match is weak. A row's size may be missing; if present it is once, few, many or a size class.

D gene	J gene	V gene	clone size	CDR3 DNA	CDR3 protein
TRBD1	TRBJ2-1	TRBV19	NA	TGTGCCAGTACCCAACGGACAGGGGAGATGAATGAGCAGTTCTTC	CASTQRTGEMNEQFF
NA	TRBJ1-1	TRBV6-5	few	TGTGCCAGCACCATCGCAGAGAACACTGAAGCTTTCTTT	CASTIAENTEAFF
TRBD1	TRBJ1-5	TRBV6-5	NA	TGTGCCAGCAGTTACTCGACAGGGAGCCCCCAGCATTTT	CASSYSTGSPQHF
NA	TRBJ1-4	TRBV7-3	NA	TGTGCCAGCAGCTTAAATAAAACAGCTGCAACTAATGAAAAACTGTTTTTT	CASSLNKTAATNEKLFF
TRBD2	TRBJ2-1	TRBV7-3	NA	TGTGCCAGCAGCTTCGGACTAGCGGGGCTCAATGAGCAGTTCTTC	CASSFGLAGLNEQFF
NA	TRBJ1-2	TRBV7-2	NA	TGTGCCAGCAGCTTGGGGGGGACTCGAGCTAACTATGGCTACACCTTC	CASSLGGTRANYGYTF
TRBD2	TRBJ2-2	TRBV19	once	TGTGCCAGTAGTATACTAGCGGGAGGTGTCTTGAGGACCGGGGAGCTGTTTTTT	CASSILAGGVLRTGELFF
TRBD2	TRBJ2-7	TRBV5-6	NA	TGTGCCAGCCGGCGGGGGGGCTCCTACGAGCAGTACTTC	CASRRGGSYEQYF
TRBD1	TRBJ2-1	TRBV7-2	NA	TGTGCCAGCAGCTCCCCGGGACAGGCTTACAATGAGCAGTTCTTC	CASSSPGQAYNEQFF
NA	TRBJ2-7	TRBV27	NA	TGTGCCAGCATAGCGGTCGACCTACCTTCCTACGAGCAGTACTTC	CASIAVDLPSYEQYF
NA	TRBJ2-7	TRBV27	NA	TGTGCCAGCAGCCCGGGACTCATCTACGAGCAGTACTTC	CASSPGLIYEQYF
NA	TRBJ2-2	TRBV7-8	NA	TGTGCCAGCAGCTTTGTCAATCTTAGCGGGGAGCTGTTTTTT	CASSFVNLSGELFF
TRBD1	TRBJ1-2	TRBV3-1/TRBV3-2	NA	TGTGCCAGCAGCCAAGGGACAGGGGATGGCTACACCTTC	CASSQGTGDGYTF
NA	TRBJ1-5	TRBV2	few	TGTGCCAGCAGTGTTAGGGAGGGCAATCAGCCCCAGCATTTT	CASSVREGNQPQHF
TRBD1	TRBJ1-5	TRBV3-1/TRBV3-2	NA	TGTGCCAGCAGCCAATCTGGACAGGGTATGCCCCAGCATTTT	CASSQSGQGMPQHF
NA	TRBJ2-1	TRBV27	once	TGTGCCAGCAGTTTATCAGGGGGGGGCCCCTACAATGAGCAGTTCTTC	CASSLSGGGPYNEQFF
NA	TRBJ1-3	TRBV5-6	NA	TGTGCCAGCAGCATCGTGACAGGAGGCGGAATTGGAAACACCATATATTTT	CASSIVTGGGIGNTIYF
NA	TRBJ2-6	TRBV5-5	NA	TGTGCCAGCAGCCCCAGGTCTGGGGCCAACGTCCTGACTTTC	CASSPRSGANVLTF
NA	TRBJ1-1	TRBV19	NA	TGTGCCAGTATAGATAAGGGGCGGACTGAAGCTTTCTTT	CASIDKGRTEAFF
NA	TRBJ2-1	TRBV29-1	NA	TGCAGCGGGGACACCACCTACAATGAGCAGTTCTTC	CSGDTTYNEQFF
NA	TRBJ1-2	TRBV28	NA	TGTGCCAGCAGTTACCTAGGGGACGGGAGGGACTATGGCTACACCTTC	CASSYLGDGRDYGYTF
NA	TRBJ2-1	TRBV27	NA	TGTGCCAGCAGTTTATCGCAGGGGCGGCCCTACAATGAGCAGTTCTTC	CASSLSQGRPYNEQFF
NA	TRBJ1-4	TRBV4-3	NA	TGCGCCAGCAGCCAGGACAGTTCCTCTAATGAAAAACTGTTTTTT	CASSQDSSSNEKLFF
NA	TRBJ2-5	TRBV19	NA	TGTGCCAGTCGTAGTTCTCTAGTGACGGAGACCCAGTACTTC	CASRSSLVTETQYF
TRBD2	TRBJ2-1	TRBV19	NA	TGTGCCAGTAGTCTGACTAGCTTCTACTACAATGAGCAGTTCTTC	CASSLTSFYYNEQFF
TRBD1	TRBJ2-5	TRBV4-2	NA	TGTGCCAGCAGCCAGGGACAGGGGGCCCTAGGGGAGACCCAGTACTTC	CASSQGQGALGETQYF
TRBD1	TRBJ2-7	TRBV5-6	NA	TGTGCCAGCAGTTTCGGGACAGGGATGCCCGAGCAGTACTTC	CASSFGTGMPEQYF
TRBD2	TRBJ2-1	TRBV13	NA	TGTGCCAGCAGCCCTAGCGGGGGGTACTACAATGAGCAGTTCTTC	CASSPSGGYYNEQFF
TRBD2	TRBJ2-7	TRBV4-2	NA	TGTGCCAGCAGCCAAGATAGGTCTAGCGGGGTATTAGGCTACGAGCAGTACTTC	CASSQDRSSGVLGYEQYF
NA	TRBJ2-5	TRBV6-6	NA	TGTGCCAGCAGTCACCCCGGGGGCCAAGAGACCCAGTACTTC	CASSHPGGQETQYF
NA	TRBJ1-3	TRBV14	few	TGTGCCAGCAGCCAAGGCGACACCATATATTTT	CASSQGDTIYF
TRBD1	TRBJ2-7	TRBV7-3	NA	TGTGCCAGCAGCTTACCGGTGGGACAGAAGGGGGACGAGCAGTACTTC	CASSLPVGQKGDEQYF
NA	TRBJ1-1	TRBV27	NA	TGTGCCAGCAGTCCTACGGGGTGGATGGAGGACGCTGAAGCTTTCTTT	CASSPTGWMEDAEAFF
NA	TRBJ2-1	TRBV18	once	TGTGCCAGCTCACCAGAGTCGGATGAGCAGTTCTTC	CASSPESDEQFF
NA	TRBJ1-2	TRBV5-1	NA	TGCGCCAGCAGTAACCCTGGGCTTAACTATGGCTACACCTTC	CASSNPGLNYGYTF
NA	TRBJ1-2	TRBV7-9	NA	TGTGCCAGCAGCTTATTTATTACAGGAAACTATGGCTACACCTTC	CASSLFITGNYGYTF
TRBD1	TRBJ2-5	TRBV30	NA	TGTGCCTGGGACAGGGGGCGCCTGGCTAGCGGCTCACTTCAAGAGACCCAGTACTTC	CAWDRGRLASGSLQETQYF
TRBD1	TRBJ1-1	TRBV7-2	once	TGTGCCAGCAGCTTAAGACAGGGTACGAACACTGAAGCTTTCTTT	CASSLRQGTNTEAFF
NA	TRBJ2-2	TRBV9	NA	TGTGCCAGCAGCATCATATCCGGGACAACCGACACCGGGGAGCTGTTTTTT	CASSIISGTTDTGELFF
NA	TRBJ2-5	TRBV18	NA	TGTGCCAGCTCACCACAAGGGGTCGAGACCCAGTACTTC	CASSPQGVETQYF
TRBD1	TRBJ2-5	TRBV6-5	once	TGTGCCAGCAGTTACTCGGGACAGGGGTCGGAGACCCAGTACTTC	CASSYSGQGSETQYF
NA	TRBJ2-7	TRBV5-1	NA	TGCGCCAGCAGCGTACGCGACAAGATTACCTACGAGCAGTACTTC	CASSVRDKITYEQYF
TRBD1	TRBJ1-6	TRBV28	NA	TGTGCCAGCAGTTCAAGGATGACAGGGGGCGAAGGTAATTCACCCCTCCACTTT	CASSSRMTGGEGNSPLHF
NA	TRBJ1-1	TRBV5-4	NA	TGTGCCAGCAGCTTGAACGGCCAGGTGGGCACTGAAGCTTTCTTT	CASSLNGQVGTEAFF
TRBD1	TRBJ1-5	TRBV5-5	NA	TGTGCCAGCAGCTTGGCTGCAGGGGGGTATCAGCCCCAGCATTTT	CASSLAAGGYQPQHF